The 27 T cell receptor beta chains below all came from one sample that was sequenced in a study of T cells in Graves' hyperthyroidism and ophthalmopathy. Amplification of TCR beta CDR3 regions was performed using RNA transcripts as template. The HTBI primer set drove a first-round RT-PCR of the TCR CDR3. One entry per CDR3 protein results from TCRdb running MiXCR on the multiplex PCR reads. The table has under 550,000 distinct CDR3 sequences, roughly 13% seen once. Sequenced: blood. All receptors derive from a woman between 18 and 29 years old with Graves' hyperthyroidism.

This clonotype was detected ten times or more. The rearrangement joins TRBV18 to TRBJ2-5; D is unclear. This CDR3 is 13 amino acids long. Germline CDR1 and CDR2: KGHSH and LQKENI. Trimming took 4 bases from V and 0 from J, leaving 6 bases between them. CDR3 amino acids: CASSHRNQETQYF. CDR3 nucleotide sequence: TGTGCCAGCTCACACAGAAACCAAGAGACCCAGTACTTC. The full variable domain, in which reference TRBV18 and TRBJ2-5 provide the parts outside the CDR3, is NAGVMQNPRHLVRRRGQEARLRCSPMKGHSHVYWYRQLPEEGLKFMVYLQKENIIDESGMPKERFSAEFPKEGPSILRIQQVVRGDSAAYFCASSHRNQETQYFGPGTRLLVL.

This clonotype was detected ten times or more. V usage is TRBV11-2 and J usage is TRBJ1-3; possibly TRBD1 for D (5 bases). V shed 1 base and J shed 1 base, with 8 bases lying between them. Germline assignment: CDR1 SGHAT and CDR2 FQNNGV. The CDR3 sequence is 15 residues long. The CDR3 loop reads CASSLGGGSGNTIYF. The CDR3 DNA reads TGTGCCAGCAGCTTAGGCGGGGGTTCTGGAAACACCATATATTTT.

CDR3 in DNA: TGTGCCAGCAGCTTGCGGGAGATGAACACTGAAGCTTTCTTT. Protein: CASSLREMNTEAFF. The gene calls are TRBV5-8 and TRBJ1-1; D ambiguous. Trimming removed 1 base at V and 0 bases at J, with 7 bases between. Germline loops: CDR1 SGHTS, CDR2 YDEGEE. This CDR3 is 14 amino acids long.

This clonotype was counted at least ten times. The chain links TRBV6-2 or TRBV6-3 to TRBJ2-7; no definite D call. The germline V and J ends were trimmed by 7 bases and 6 bases, with 19 bases remaining between them. The CDR3 has 14 residues. Germline V gene data show CDR1 as MNHEY and CDR2 as SVGEGT. The CDR3 coding sequence is TGTGCCAGCACCGACGTCTTAACAGTGGGCGAGCAGTACTTC. This codes for CASTDVLTVGEQYF.

The chain joins TRBV7-9 to TRBJ2-5, with 10 bases that match TRBD2. The V gene end was trimmed by 5 bases and the J gene end by 3 bases; junction bases not matched to a gene: 15. Germline V gene data show CDR1 as SEHNR and CDR2 as FQNEAQ (reference sequence). The CDR3 has 18 amino acids. CDR3 region: CASSVGTTLAGEEETQYF. The CDR3, as DNA: TGTGCCAGCAGCGTGGGGACCACTCTAGCGGGAGAGGAAGAGACCCAGTACTTC.

The sample holds a few counts of this clonotype. The gene calls are TRBV19 and TRBJ1-2; unclear D gene. The germline gives CDR1 LNHDA, CDR2 SQIVND (reference sequence). The CDR3 loop spans 13 amino acids. Trimming removed 3 bases from V and 6 bases from J, with 11 bases in between. CDR3 loop: CASSMSGWNGYTF. Here the CDR3 DNA reads TGTGCCAGTAGTATGTCGGGATGGAATGGCTACACCTTC.

This chain links TRBV9 with TRBJ2-2; the D is unclear. Germline V gene lookup returns CDR1 SGDLS and CDR2 YYNGEE. The length of the CDR3 is 14 residues. V was pared by 0 bases and J by 3 bases, with 6 bases between. The CDR3 bases are TGTGCCAGCAGCGTAGGGGCGGACACCGGGGAGCTGTTTTTT. Translating it yields CASSVGADTGELFF. Together with reference TRBV9 and TRBJ2-2, the CDR3 gives the full variable domain: DSGVTQTPKHLITATGQRVTLRCSPRSGDLSVYWYQQSLDQGLQFLIQYYNGEERAKGNILERFSAQQFPDLHSELNLSSLELGDSALYFCASSVGADTGELFFGEGSRLTVL.

This rearrangement joins TRBV7-8 to TRBJ1-1; D is uncertain. This CDR3 is built from 16 residues. The germline gives CDR1 SGHVS, CDR2 FQNEAQ. With 1 base removed from V and 1 base from J, the gap between germline ends came to 13 bases. CDR3 coding DNA: TGTGCCAGCAGCTTAGAGATTGTAGAGGCGAACACTGAAGCTTTCTTT. Encoded protein: CASSLEIVEANTEAFF.

The rearrangement links TRBV5-1 to TRBJ2-1; D is unclear. V shed 0 bases and J shed 4 bases, with 17 bases lying between them. The CDR3 consists of 17 residues. Germline V gene lookup returns CDR1 SGHRS and CDR2 YFSETQ. As DNA, the CDR3 is TGCGCCAGCAGCTTGGGATTCGGATACGGCCTTTACAATGAGCAGTTCTTC. Its translation is CASSLGFGYGLYNEQFF. Full variable domain (rest looked up from reference TRBV5-1 and TRBJ2-1): KAGVTQTPRYLIKTRGQQVTLSCSPISGHRSVSWYQQTPGQGLQFLFEYFSETQRNKGNFPGRFSGRQFSNSRSEMNVSTLELGDSALYLCASSLGFGYGLYNEQFFGPGTRLTVL.

This clonotype was recorded a few times. The chain couples TRBV12-3 or TRBV12-4 to TRBJ2-7; possible D gene TRBD1, 5 bases. CDR3 length: 13 amino acids. V was cut by 1 base and J by 9 bases, with 13 bases left in between. The CDR3: CASSLDQGTGQYF. The DNA of the CDR3 is TGTGCCAGCAGTTTAGACCAGGGAACCGGGCAGTACTTC.

In its sample, this clonotype was seen a few times. The gene calls are TRBV12-3 or TRBV12-4 and TRBJ1-1; D not resolved. The CDR3 has 14 amino acids. Deletions cut 1 base from V and 3 bases from J, with 9 bases between. The CDR3 nucleotides read TGTGCCAGCAGTTTAGATGTTGGAGACACTGAAGCTTTCTTT. Protein product: CASSLDVGDTEAFF.

This rearrangement joins TRBV20-1 to TRBJ2-7, with a weak D call TRBD2 (6 bases). The V and J ends lost 1 base and 3 bases respectively, with 10 bases between them. CDR3 size: 13 residues. In germline, CDR1 is DFQATT, CDR2 SNEGSKA (reference sequence). The CDR3 is CSARGDFGYEQYF. CDR3 nucleotide sequence: TGCAGTGCTAGAGGGGACTTTGGCTACGAGCAGTACTTC.

This clonotype was seen at least ten times. V is TRBV2 and J is TRBJ1-4; 10 nucleotides align to TRBD1. With V trimmed by 5 bases and J by 0 bases, 9 bases remained unmatched. The CDR3 extends over 18 amino acids. CDR1 SNHLY and CDR2 FYNNEI come from the germline V gene. The CDR3 bases are TGTGCCAGCAGTAACCGGGACAGGGGACCTTCAACTAATGAAAAACTGTTTTTT. It is translated as CASSNRDRGPSTNEKLFF.

This clonotype has a count of ten or more. The rearrangement links TRBV5-6 to TRBJ1-1, with TRBD1 identical over 8 bases. Germline CDR1 reads SGHDT; CDR2 reads YYEEEE. V lost 4 bases, J lost 1 base, and 6 bases stayed unmatched. This CDR3 has 15 amino acids. The CDR3 bases are TGTGCCAGCAGCCTGCCGGGACAGGAGAACACTGAAGCTTTCTTT. Protein sequence: CASSLPGQENTEAFF.

A few counts support this clonotype. V and J are TRBV5-1 and TRBJ2-5; D tentatively reads TRBD1 or TRBD2 (5 bases each). Germline V gives CDR1 SGHRS, CDR2 YFSETQ. V shed 2 bases and J shed 3 bases, with 11 bases lying between them. The CDR3 totals 14 residues. CDR3 sequence reads: CASSFAGAEETQYF. CDR3 bases: TGCGCCAGCAGCTTTGCCGGGGCTGAAGAGACCCAGTACTTC.

About this clonotype itself: This may arise from a read error, as a much more abundant clone is one base away. This likely comes from a read error, as the CDR3 has no conserved phenylalanine or tryptophan at its end. V and J are TRBV2 and TRBJ2-1; D is ambiguous. V lost 6 bases and J lost 5, with 11 bases in between. The CDR3 is made up of 13 amino acids. Germline CDR1 and CDR2: SNHLY and FYNNEI. CDR3: CASRLTDDNEQFS. The CDR3 DNA reads as TGTGCCAGCAGACTTACGGACGACAATGAGCAGTTCTCC.

This clonotype came up many times. This chain joins TRBV15 and TRBJ2-3; D remains ambiguous. V was trimmed by 5 bases and J by 5 bases, leaving 11 bases between them. CDR1 and CDR2 from the germline V gene are LNHNV and YYDKDF (reference sequence). This CDR3 is 13 amino acids long. The CDR3 protein is CATSGNPGDTQYF. CDR3 sequence (DNA): TGTGCCACCAGCGGCAATCCCGGAGATACGCAGTATTTT.

This clonotype was recorded at least ten times. The chain recombines TRBV6-6 with TRBJ2-3, with TRBD2 matching 9 bases. Per the germline V gene, CDR1 is MNHNY and CDR2 is SVGAGI (reference sequence). V dropped 0 bases and J dropped 0; count of bases not matched to a gene: 4. This CDR3 has 17 amino acids. In nucleotides, the CDR3 is TGTGCCAGCAGTTACTCGAGACTAGCGGATAGCACAGATACGCAGTATTTT. The encoded protein is CASSYSRLADSTDTQYF.

The gene calls are TRBV5-5 and TRBJ1-4; no definite D call. This CDR3 contains 13 residues. Germline CDR1 and CDR2: SGHKS and YYEKEE (reference sequence). V was shortened by 4 bases and J by 4 bases, with 8 bases between the two germline ends. The CDR3 sequence is CASSPGNNEKLFF. The CDR3 DNA follows: TGTGCCAGCAGCCCTGGTAATAATGAAAAACTGTTTTTT.

The chain links TRBV9 to TRBJ1-3; a weak D match, TRBD1 (5 bases). The CDR3 is made up of 15 amino acids. CDR1 and CDR2 (germline): SGDLS, YYNGEE. With 0 bases removed from V and 10 bases from J, the gap between germline ends came to 17 bases. The CDR3 nucleotides are TGTGCCAGCAGCGTAGCCCCGGGACTGAGTGATACCATATATTTT. This encodes CASSVAPGLSDTIYF.

There are many counts of this clonotype. V gene TRBV2 combines with J gene TRBJ2-7; 12 positions match TRBD2. The germline gives CDR1 SNHLY, CDR2 FYNNEI. J lost 2 bases, V lost 6 bases, and 2 bases had no gene match. The CDR3 has 14 residues. The CDR3 spells CASRLAGGPYEQYF. The CDR3 coding sequence is TGTGCCAGCAGACTAGCGGGAGGTCCCTACGAGCAGTACTTC. The entire variable domain, with the rest obtained from reference TRBV2 and TRBJ2-7, is as follows: EPEVTQTPSHQVTQMGQEVILRCVPISNHLYFYWYRQILGQKVEFLVSFYNNEISEKSEIFDDQFSVERPDGSNFTLKIRSTKLEDSAMYFCASRLAGGPYEQYFGPGTRLTVT.

This chain links TRBV20-1 with TRBJ2-3; the match to TRBD2 covers 12 bases. Germline V CDR1 and CDR2: DFQATT, SNEGSKA (reference sequence). This CDR3 is 14 amino acids long. V was pared by 5 bases and J by 4 bases, with 4 bases of the junction left unmatched. The CDR3 nucleotides read TGCAGTGCTTCTCCTAGCGGGAGGGCAGATACGCAGTATTTT. Translating it yields CSASPSGRADTQYF.

This clonotype was recorded at least ten times. The junction departs from the called germline gene at one end, perhaps through a read error. V usage is TRBV2 and J usage is TRBJ2-3; the match to TRBD2 covers 11 bases. Germline CDR1 is SNHLY and CDR2 is FYNNEI. The CDR3 is 15 residues long. The CDR3 sequence is CASRASGRRTVTQYF. The DNA for the CDR3 is TGTGCCAGCAGAGCTAGCGGGAGGCGCACAGTTACGCAGTATTTT.

This clonotype was counted many times. This chain joins TRBV6-1 and TRBJ1-2; no definite D call. Germline CDR1 MNHNS, CDR2 SASEGT. Trimming stripped 1 base from V and 8 bases from J, with 5 bases between. This CDR3 contains 11 residues. Here the CDR3 reads CASSEGRGYTF. As DNA, the CDR3 is TGTGCCAGCAGTGAAGGTAGAGGCTACACCTTC.

This clonotype was found many times. V gene TRBV5-5 combines with J gene TRBJ2-5, with a tentative D call TRBD1 (6 bases). The CDR3 sequence is 14 residues long. V lost 4 bases, J lost 4 bases, and 14 bases lay in between. CDR1 and CDR2 (germline): SGHKS, YYEKEE (reference sequence). The CDR3 protein is CASSRNRDGETQYF. CDR3 coding DNA: TGTGCCAGCAGCCGCAACAGGGACGGAGAGACCCAGTACTTC.

This clonotype was counted a few times. The junction and the germline gene differ at one end; a read error may be behind it. This chain links TRBV7-3 with TRBJ2-2, with D possibly matching TRBD2 (5 bases). Germline lookup yields CDR1 SGHTA and CDR2 FQGTGA. This CDR3 is 14 amino acids long. CDR3: CASSSLGFSGELLF. The DNA of the CDR3 is TGTGCCAGCAGCTCACTAGGTTTTTCCGGGGAGCTGCTTTTT.

This clonotype was seen at least ten times. The genes are TRBV7-9 and TRBJ2-5; D is perhaps TRBD2 (5 bases). Between the trimmed V and J ends, which lost 9 bases and 3 bases, there was a span of 11 bases. This CDR3 is 12 amino acids long. Germline assignment: CDR1 SEHNR and CDR2 FQNEAQ (reference sequence). For the CDR3, the DNA is TGTGCCAGTACATACGGGGAAGAGACCCAGTACTTC. Protein sequence: CASTYGEETQYF.